This record concerns one T cell receptor beta chain sequence. The data were taken from a study of blood T cell repertoires in COVID-19. TCRdb's table, derived via immunoSEQ multiplex PCR, lists solely in-frame clones and lacks some. The sample holds some 700,000 clones, over 80% seen once. The origin of this receptor is a woman aged 18-29 years with acute or convalescent COVID-19. The sequenced sample consisted of peripheral blood.

For the CDR3, the DNA is TGTGCCTGGGCCGGGGCGGGAGGCTACACCTTC. It codes for CAWAGAGGYTF. The chain links TRBV30 to TRBJ1-2; TRBD1 might be the D (5 bases). Germline V gene sequence: CDR1 GTSNPN, CDR2 SVGIG (reference sequence). The V end was cut by 5 bases, the J end by 8 bases, with 12 bases between. The CDR3 length is 11 residues. The entire variable domain, with the rest obtained from reference TRBV30 and TRBJ1-2, is as follows: SQTIHQWPATLVQPVGSPLSLECTVEGTSNPNLYWYRQAAGRGLQLLFYSVGIGQISSEVPQNLSASRPQDRQFILSSKKLLLSDSGFYLCAWAGAGGYTFGSGTRLTVV.